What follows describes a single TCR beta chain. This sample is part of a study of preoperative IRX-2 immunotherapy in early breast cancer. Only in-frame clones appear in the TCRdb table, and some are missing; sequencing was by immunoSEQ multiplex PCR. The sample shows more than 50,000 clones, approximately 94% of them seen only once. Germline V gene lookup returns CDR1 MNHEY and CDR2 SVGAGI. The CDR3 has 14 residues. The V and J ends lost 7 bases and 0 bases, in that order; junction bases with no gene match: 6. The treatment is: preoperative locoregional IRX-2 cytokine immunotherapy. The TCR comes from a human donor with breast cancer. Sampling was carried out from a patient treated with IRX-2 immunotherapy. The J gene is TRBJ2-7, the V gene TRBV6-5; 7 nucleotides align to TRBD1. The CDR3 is CASTTGKSSYEQYF. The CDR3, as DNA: TGTGCCAGCACGACAGGGAAGTCCTCCTACGAGCAGTACTTC.